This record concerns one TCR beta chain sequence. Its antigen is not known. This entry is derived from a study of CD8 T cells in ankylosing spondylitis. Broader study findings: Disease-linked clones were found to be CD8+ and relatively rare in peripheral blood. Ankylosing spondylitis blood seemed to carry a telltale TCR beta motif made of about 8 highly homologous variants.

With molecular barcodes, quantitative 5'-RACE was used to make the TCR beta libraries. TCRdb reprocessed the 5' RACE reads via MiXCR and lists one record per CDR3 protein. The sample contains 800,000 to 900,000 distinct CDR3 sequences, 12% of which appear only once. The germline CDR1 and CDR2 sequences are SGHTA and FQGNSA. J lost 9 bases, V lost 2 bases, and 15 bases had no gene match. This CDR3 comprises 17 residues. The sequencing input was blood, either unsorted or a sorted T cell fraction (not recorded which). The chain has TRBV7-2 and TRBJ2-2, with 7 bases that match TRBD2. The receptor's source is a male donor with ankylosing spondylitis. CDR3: CASSLYHPRLATRELFF. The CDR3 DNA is TGTGCCAGCAGCTTATACCATCCTCGACTAGCAACCCGGGAGCTGTTTTTT.